This entry is about one TCR beta chain. What it binds is not known. This entry comes from a study of cytomegalovirus exposure and HLA in healthy donors. While the first cohort had about 610 subjects, the donors belonged to the separate validation cohort of about 130 subjects. Study findings and constraints: Confirmation was obtained in vitro that a few CMV-associated chains are specific for CMV antigens. Researchers catalogued about 160 TCR beta chains as cytomegalovirus-associated. Using the classifier, cytomegalovirus status was reportedly diagnosed with high specificity and sensitivity.

V lost 0 bases and J lost 6, with 8 bases in between. Germline V gene data show CDR1 as MDHEN and CDR2 as SYDVKM. This CDR3 contains 13 residues. Profiling relied on immunoSEQ multiplex PCR, and the TCRdb table lists in-frame clones only, not all of them. The repertoire holds some 43,000 clones, with approximately 90% as singletons. Sequenced input: PBMCs. The receptor was derived from a man younger than 30 in good health and CMV-seronegative. This chain joins TRBV28 and TRBJ1-1; D uncertain. CDR3 residues: CASSLWAGSEAFF. The CDR3 nucleotides are TGTGCCAGCAGTTTATGGGCGGGCTCTGAAGCTTTCTTT. The full variable domain, its missing parts supplied by reference TRBV28 and TRBJ1-1, is DVKVTQSSRYLVKRTGEKVFLECVQDMDHENMFWYRQDPGLGLRLIYFSYDVKMKEKGDIPEGYSVSREKKERFSLILESASTNQTSMYLCASSLWAGSEAFFGQGTRLTVV.